Below, 6 T cell receptor beta chains from the same sample are listed, as sequenced in a study of cytomegalovirus exposure and HLA in healthy donors. 13 Jbeta primers and 60 Vbeta primers were used for the PCR. The assay was immunoSEQ multiplex PCR, and TCRdb's table has in-frame clones only and misses some. The sample yields about 200,000 clones, around four fifths seen once. Sequenced sample: PBMCs. These TCRs come from a male donor in good health and CMV-seronegative.

The chain uses TRBV4-1 and TRBJ2-2; D may be TRBD2 (5 bases). Trimming pared 1 base from V and 2 bases from J, leaving 11 bases between. Germline V gives CDR1 MGHRA, CDR2 YSYEKL. This CDR3 has 16 residues. This CDR3 reads CASSQVVRDNTGELFF. CDR3 DNA: TGCGCCAGCAGCCAAGTGGTGAGGGATAACACCGGGGAGCTGTTTTTT.

The chain uses TRBV12-5 and TRBJ2-7, with D tentatively TRBD2 (6 bases). The CDR3 spans 14 residues. Trimming took off 7 bases at V and 4 bases at J, with 17 bases between the two ends. From germline, CDR1 is LGHNT and CDR2 FRNRAP. The DNA of the CDR3 is TGTGCTAGTGCCGGGAGTGGCAGGGAATACGAGCAGTACTTC. Translating gives CASAGSGREYEQYF.

The chain couples TRBV5-4 to TRBJ2-7; TRBD2 is a possible D gene (5 bases). The CDR3 length is 13 residues. Germline CDR1 and CDR2: SGHNT and YYREEE (reference sequence). V was trimmed by 0 bases and J by 6 bases, leaving 10 bases between them. This CDR3 reads CASSLVTRSEQYF. The CDR3 coding sequence is TGTGCCAGCAGCTTGGTCACTAGGAGCGAGCAGTACTTC.

The chain has TRBV5-6 and TRBJ2-1, with D possibly TRBD2 on 6 matching bases. The germline gives CDR1 SGHDT, CDR2 YYEEEE. With 4 bases removed from V and 10 bases from J, the gap between germline ends came to 21 bases. CDR3 length equals 15 residues. This chain's CDR3 is CASSTEGAPGFEQFF. CDR3 nucleotide sequence: TGTGCCAGCAGCACGGAGGGCGCTCCGGGCTTCGAGCAGTTCTTC. Using reference TRBV5-6 and TRBJ2-1 for the parts outside the CDR3, the full variable domain is DAGVTQSPTHLIKTRGQQVTLRCSPKSGHDTVSWYQQALGQGPQFIFQYYEEEERQRGNFPDRFSGHQFPNYSSELNVNALLLGDSALYLCASSTEGAPGFEQFFGPGTRLTVL.

This sequence joins TRBV11-1 and TRBJ2-3; 13 positions match TRBD2. The CDR3 consists of 19 residues. The V segment lost 0 bases and the J segment 1 base; nucleotides outside the gene matches: 7. The germline gives CDR1 SGHAT, CDR2 FQDESV (reference sequence). CDR3 in amino acids: CASSLAAVGLAGGTDTQYF. CDR3 DNA sequence: TGTGCCAGCAGCTTAGCGGCCGTAGGACTAGCGGGAGGCACAGATACGCAGTATTTT.

The genes are TRBV28 and TRBJ2-7; maybe TRBD1 (5 bases). The CDR3 sequence is 15 residues long. V was pared by 5 bases and J by 3 bases, with 17 bases between. CDR1 and CDR2 (germline): MDHEN, SYDVKM. This chain's CDR3 is CASSPTVGRVYEQYF. DNA of the CDR3: TGTGCCAGCAGTCCGACAGTTGGAAGGGTCTACGAGCAGTACTTC.